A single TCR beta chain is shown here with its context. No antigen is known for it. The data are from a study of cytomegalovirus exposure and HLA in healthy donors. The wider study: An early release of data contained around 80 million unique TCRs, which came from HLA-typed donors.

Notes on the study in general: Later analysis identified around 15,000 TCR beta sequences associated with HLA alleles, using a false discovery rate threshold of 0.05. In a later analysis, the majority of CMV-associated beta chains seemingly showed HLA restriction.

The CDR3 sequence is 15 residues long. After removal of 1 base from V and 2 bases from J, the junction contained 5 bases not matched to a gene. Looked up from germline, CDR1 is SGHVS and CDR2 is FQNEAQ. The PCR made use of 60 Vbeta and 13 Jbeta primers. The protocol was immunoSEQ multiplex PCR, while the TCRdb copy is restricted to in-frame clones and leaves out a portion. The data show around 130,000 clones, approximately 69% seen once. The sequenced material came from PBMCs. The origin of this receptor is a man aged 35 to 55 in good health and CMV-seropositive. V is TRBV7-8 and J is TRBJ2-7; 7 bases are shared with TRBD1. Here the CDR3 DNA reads TGTGCCAGCAGCTTAGAAGGTACAGGGGCCTACGAGCAGTACTTC. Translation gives CASSLEGTGAYEQYF.